This T cell receptor (beta chain) was documented in a study of blood T cell repertoires in COVID-19. Background on the study: The cDNA or gDNA used as material had been derived from T cells, B-cell-depleted T cells, or PBMCs.

The assay was immunoSEQ multiplex PCR, and TCRdb's table has in-frame clones only and misses some. The data hold fewer than 85,000 clones, with roughly 80% observed a single time. CDR3 length: 17 amino acids. Between the trimmed V and J ends, which lost 4 bases and 2 bases, there was a span of 19 bases. The V gene's germline CDR1 is SGHVS and CDR2 FNYEAQ. The rearrangement joins TRBV7-6 to TRBJ2-3, with D possibly matching TRBD2 (6 bases). The sample was peripheral blood. This receptor was obtained from a woman aged 55-70 years with acute or convalescent COVID-19. CDR3 region: CASSSITGLSFTDTQYF. The CDR3, as DNA: TGTGCCAGCAGCTCCATTACGGGACTCTCTTTCACAGATACGCAGTATTTT.